The present T cell receptor beta chain was sequenced within a study of T cell responses to AZD1222 COVID-19 vaccine. Study-wide points: Spike-specific TCR breadth rose after two AZD1222 doses, and depth rose as well. Baseline seropositivity characterized only 5 to 7 AZD1222 recipients.

About this clone: Its target is unknown.

The method was immunoSEQ multiplex PCR; TCRdb's version includes in-frame clones alone and lacks a portion of them. The sample gives roughly 51,000 clones, around 89% of which show up once; more than 14% is in the top ten. The trim removed 7 bases at V and 5 bases at J, leaving 15 bases unmatched. CDR3 length: 17 residues. CDR1 and CDR2 (germline): SGHDT, YYEEEE. Source: peripheral blood, taken 28 days after the second AZD1222 dose. The sequence was collected from an adult who received the AZD1222 COVID-19 vaccine. V and J are TRBV5-6 and TRBJ2-2; TRBD2 matches 9 bases. The CDR3 region is CASRSRVAGVQTGELFF. Written as DNA, the CDR3 is TGTGCCAGCCGGAGTCGGGTAGCGGGAGTTCAAACCGGGGAGCTGTTTTTT.